The 20 T cell receptor beta chains listed next were all sequenced from one sample in a study of blood T cells in healthy people across ages. For the second PCR, which ran for 7 to 11 cycles, a sample-barcoded 5' primer and a J-beta primer mix were used. Via MiXCR, TCRdb re-called the 5' RACE reads, giving one row per CDR3 protein. The sample records some 1.6 million distinct CDR3 sequences, roughly 30% being singletons. Sequencing was carried out using blood. These receptors were obtained from a young woman in good health.

This clonotype has at least ten counts. This chain links TRBV6-2 or TRBV6-3 with TRBJ2-1; either TRBD1 or TRBD2 may fit D (5 bases each). This CDR3 has 15 amino acids. Looked up from germline, CDR1 is MNHEY and CDR2 is SVGEGT. V shed 4 bases and J shed 7 bases, with 17 bases lying between them. This chain's CDR3 is CASSFTSPRGNEQFF. For the CDR3, the DNA is TGTGCCAGCAGTTTCACTAGTCCGAGGGGTAATGAGCAGTTCTTC.

This clonotype turned up a few times. The gene calls are TRBV20-1 and TRBJ2-7; the match to TRBD2 covers 7 bases. The junction had 8 bases not matched to a gene; V was cut back by 3 bases and J by 0 bases. The V gene's germline CDR1 is DFQATT and CDR2 SNEGSKA (reference sequence). The CDR3 contains 15 residues. CDR3 residues: CSARVLRESSYEQYF. In nucleotides, the CDR3 is TGCAGTGCTAGGGTATTGCGGGAGAGCTCCTACGAGCAGTACTTC.

The sample holds one count of this clonotype. This rearrangement joins TRBV6-2 or TRBV6-3 to TRBJ2-2, with 11 bases identical to TRBD2. This CDR3 comprises 19 residues. CDR1 is MNHEY and CDR2 is SVGEGT in the germline V gene. The V gene end was trimmed by 5 bases and the J gene end by 4 bases; junction bases not matched to a gene: 15. CDR3 sequence (DNA): TGTGCCAGCAGTACGGTCGTTTTAGCGGGGGGGCGGAGCACCGGGGAGCTGTTTTTT. Its protein product is CASSTVVLAGGRSTGELFF.

This clonotype was counted between two and nine times. A read error may produce the germline difference seen at one junction end. V gene TRBV6-1 combines with J gene TRBJ1-1; 9 positions agree with TRBD1. This CDR3 has 14 residues. Germline loops: CDR1 MNHNS, CDR2 SASEGT. The DNA of the CDR3 is TGTGCCAGCAGTGGGGGGACAGGGCACTCTGAGGCTTTCTTT. It yields the protein CASSGGTGHSEAFF.

The chain couples TRBV12-3 or TRBV12-4 to TRBJ2-3; 7 bases are a match to TRBD1. Germline trimming cut 6 bases from V and 3 bases from J; bases unmatched to any gene: 15. The CDR3 consists of 17 residues. As DNA, the CDR3 is TGTGCCAGCAGCCCAGGGGGACGAGGACTCGGGACAGATACGCAGTATTTT. Residues: CASSPGGRGLGTDTQYF.

This clonotype occurred a few times. The chain is built from TRBV21-1 and TRBJ2-7. TRBV21-1 represents a pseudogene. The CDR3 contains 15 residues. The CDR3 coding sequence is TGTGCCAGCAGCAAGAGAATAGACCTTCCCTACGAGCAGTACTTC. Translated: CASSKRIDLPYEQYF.

Here the CDR3 reads CASSTGPQGVSGANVLTF. In DNA form, the CDR3 reads TGTGCCAGCAGCACCGGCCCCCAAGGAGTCTCTGGGGCCAACGTCCTGACTTTC. This sequence joins TRBV7-9 and TRBJ2-6; D unclear. Germline V gene data show CDR1 as SEHNR and CDR2 as FQNEAQ (reference sequence). V shed 5 bases and J shed 0 bases, with 17 bases lying between them. This CDR3 spans 18 amino acids. Full variable domain (missing parts from reference TRBV7-9 and TRBJ2-6): DTGVSQNPRHKITKRGQNVTFRCDPISEHNRLYWYRQTLGQGPEFLTYFQNEAQLEKSRLLSDRFSAERPKGSFSTLEIQRTEQGDSAMYLCASSTGPQGVSGANVLTFGAGSRLTVL.

As for this clonotype: An end of the junction differs from the germline gene, which may be a read error. The chain carries TRBV7-9 and TRBJ1-1; 7 nucleotides agree with TRBD1. CDR1 and CDR2 from the germline V gene are SEHNR and FQNEAQ (reference sequence). CDR3 length: 13 residues. The CDR3: CASRGGGETGAFF. The DNA for the CDR3 is TGTGCCAGCAGGGGAGGGGGCGAGACTGGAGCTTTCTTT.

Remarks on this clonotype: Given a much more abundant clone one base away, this may be a read error. The rearrangement joins TRBV4-1 to TRBJ2-3, with D perhaps TRBD2 (6 bases). CDR1 and CDR2 (germline): MGHRA, YSYEKL. There are 18 residues in the CDR3. CDR3 DNA: TGCGCCAACAGCCAAGGGATAGGAGGGTCCGCTAGCACAGATACGCAGTATTTT. Its protein is CANSQGIGGSASTDTQYF.

This sequence joins TRBV20-1 and TRBJ2-7, with D tentatively TRBD1 or TRBD2 (6 bases each). The germline V gene encodes CDR1 DFQATT and CDR2 SNEGSKA (reference sequence). The CDR3 runs 11 residues. With 5 bases removed from V and 6 bases from J, the gap between germline ends came to 11 bases. The CDR3 nucleotides are TGCAGTGCTCGGGGGCGGGCCGAGCAGTACTTC. This codes for CSARGRAEQYF.

This clonotype turned up a few times. V gene TRBV20-1 combines with J gene TRBJ2-3; 13 bases agree with TRBD2. Germline loops: CDR1 DFQATT, CDR2 SNEGSKA (reference sequence). This CDR3 has 17 amino acids. Losses at the gene ends were 3 bases for V and 2 bases for J; bases not matched to a gene: 8. The DNA for the CDR3 is TGCAGTGCTAGGCCGACTAGCGGGAGGTGGTACACAGATACGCAGTATTTT. It translates to CSARPTSGRWYTDTQYF.

This clonotype was seen many times. V gene TRBV28 combines with J gene TRBJ2-6; the D is unclear. CDR3 length: 15 residues. Trimming took off 3 bases at V and 1 base at J, with 7 bases between the two ends. Germline V gene sequence: CDR1 MDHEN, CDR2 SYDVKM. This CDR3 is CASSLGQSGANVLTF. Written as DNA, the CDR3 is TGTGCCAGCAGTTTGGGTCAGTCTGGGGCCAACGTCCTGACTTTC.

This clonotype was seen a few times. The gene calls are TRBV6-5 and TRBJ2-7, with D hard to call. Per the germline V gene, CDR1 is MNHEY and CDR2 is SVGAGI. The CDR3 runs 16 residues. The V end lost 0 bases, the J end lost 1 base, and 13 bases lay between the germline ends. The CDR3 is CASSYSRRLGSYEQYF. CDR3 nucleotides: TGTGCCAGCAGTTACTCCCGCAGGTTGGGTTCCTACGAGCAGTACTTC.

This clonotype was seen a few times. The chain joins TRBV20-1 to TRBJ2-7; maybe TRBD2 (6 bases). This CDR3 comprises 14 residues. CDR1 and CDR2 from the germline V gene are DFQATT and SNEGSKA (reference sequence). Between the trimmed V and J ends, which lost 6 bases and 2 bases, there was a span of 17 bases. For the CDR3, the DNA is TGCAGTGCAGATCCGGGACTGCGCGCCTACGAGCAGTACTTC. Protein product: CSADPGLRAYEQYF.

The chain links TRBV20-1 to TRBJ2-1; 14 nucleotides agree with TRBD2. Germline V CDR1 and CDR2: DFQATT, SNEGSKA (reference sequence). This CDR3 has 17 amino acids. V shed 1 base and J 1 base; nucleotides not matched to a gene: 3. The CDR3 is CSARGGLAGASYNEQFF. CDR3 DNA: TGCAGTGCTAGAGGGGGACTAGCGGGAGCTTCCTACAATGAGCAGTTCTTC.

This clonotype has only a few counts. The rearrangement joins TRBV10-2 to TRBJ2-7; D tentatively fits TRBD1 or TRBD2 (5 bases each). CDR1 is WSHSY and CDR2 is SAAADI in the germline V gene. The CDR3 loop spans 15 amino acids. V shed 6 bases and J shed 0 bases, with 15 bases lying between them. CDR3 region: CASRLVGTDSYEQYF. The CDR3 DNA reads TGCGCCAGCAGACTAGTTGGGACGGACTCCTACGAGCAGTACTTC.

The chain links TRBV7-9 to TRBJ1-2, with 9 bases identical to TRBD1. The germline V gene encodes CDR1 SEHNR and CDR2 FQNEAQ (reference sequence). The CDR3 spans 15 residues. Losses at the gene ends were 5 bases for V and 6 bases for J; bases not matched to a gene: 10. The CDR3 here is CASSIRDRERDGYTF. CDR3 DNA: TGTGCCAGCAGCATCCGGGACAGGGAACGGGATGGCTACACCTTC.

The chain has TRBV11-2 and TRBJ2-5, with D perhaps matching TRBD1 (6 bases). CDR1 and CDR2 (germline): SGHAT, FQNNGV. The CDR3 extends over 13 amino acids. V dropped 8 bases and J dropped 11 bases, with 21 bases sitting between them. In nucleotides, the CDR3 is TGTGCCAGCCGACAGGATCTTTACAATGAGCAGTACTTC. It yields the protein CASRQDLYNEQYF.

The chain carries TRBV4-2 and TRBJ2-7; no definite D call. The CDR3 consists of 16 residues. V was clipped by 0 bases and J by 2 bases, with 14 bases between them. In germline, CDR1 is LGHNA, CDR2 YNFKEQ. The CDR3 loop reads CASSQDFSVATYEQYF. The DNA of the CDR3 is TGTGCCAGCAGCCAAGATTTCAGCGTTGCCACCTACGAGCAGTACTTC.

Worth noting for this clonotype: A clone one base away is much larger, so this may be a read error. This chain connects TRBV4-2 to TRBJ2-1; TRBD1 matches 9 bases. V was pared by 10 bases and J by 6 bases, with 10 bases of the junction left unmatched. Germline lookup yields CDR1 LGHNA and CDR2 YNFKEQ. This CDR3 is built from 14 residues. The CDR3 DNA reads as TGTGCCACCCTAGACCAGGACAGGGGCAATGAGCAGTTCTTC. Protein product: CATLDQDRGNEQFF.